The rows below give T cell receptor beta chains drawn from one sample of a study of blood T cell repertoires in COVID-19. The method was immunoSEQ multiplex PCR; TCRdb's version includes in-frame clones alone and lacks a portion of them. The data show about 360,000 clones, around nine tenths seen once. The sample comprised peripheral blood. The receptor set was obtained from a human donor in a cohort sampled during active COVID-19. The CDR3 runs from the conserved cysteine through the conserved F or W. The order of the fields is D gene, V gene, clone size, J gene, CDR3 protein, CDR3 DNA. A D gene is named only where the DNA matches it firmly. Some rows have no size entry. The others give once, few or many, or a class for an expanded clone.

d_gene: NA
v_gene: TRBV6-5
abundance: NA
j_gene: TRBJ2-1
CDR3aa: CASSLWSGANNEQFF
CDR3nt: TGTGCCAGCAGTTTGTGGAGCGGAGCCAACAATGAGCAGTTCTTC

d_gene: TRBD2
v_gene: TRBV24-1
abundance: NA
j_gene: TRBJ2-5
CDR3aa: CATSDPGTNQETQYF
CDR3nt: TGTGCCACCAGTGACCCCGGGACTAACCAAGAGACCCAGTACTTC

d_gene: TRBD1
v_gene: TRBV5-4
abundance: NA
j_gene: TRBJ1-2
CDR3aa: CASSADRGQTYGYTF
CDR3nt: TGTGCCAGCAGCGCCGACAGGGGGCAGACCTATGGCTACACCTTC

d_gene: NA
v_gene: TRBV5-4
abundance: NA
j_gene: TRBJ1-5
CDR3aa: CASSTQKLNQPQHF
CDR3nt: TGTGCCAGCAGCACACAGAAGTTAAATCAGCCCCAGCATTTT

d_gene: TRBD2
v_gene: TRBV5-1
abundance: NA
j_gene: TRBJ2-5
CDR3aa: CASSLGLAGSQETQYF
CDR3nt: TGCGCCAGCAGCTTGGGACTAGCGGGCTCCCAAGAGACCCAGTACTTC

d_gene: NA
v_gene: TRBV5-1
abundance: NA
j_gene: TRBJ2-7
CDR3aa: CASSLNTGTRTYEQYF
CDR3nt: TGCGCCAGCAGCTTAAATACGGGGACAAGAACCTACGAGCAGTACTTC

d_gene: TRBD1
v_gene: TRBV7-2
abundance: few
j_gene: TRBJ1-1
CDR3aa: CASSLQGGGNTEAFF
CDR3nt: TGTGCCAGCAGCCTCCAGGGGGGCGGGAACACTGAAGCTTTCTTT

d_gene: NA
v_gene: TRBV28
abundance: few
j_gene: TRBJ1-3
CDR3aa: CASSSPKAGSGNTIYF
CDR3nt: TGTGCCAGCAGTTCCCCGAAGGCAGGTTCTGGAAACACCATATATTTT

d_gene: NA
v_gene: TRBV6-5
abundance: NA
j_gene: TRBJ1-3
CDR3aa: CASSYQGSSGNTIYF
CDR3nt: TGTGCCAGCAGTTACCAGGGATCGTCTGGAAACACCATATATTTT

d_gene: NA
v_gene: TRBV6-5
abundance: NA
j_gene: TRBJ2-1
CDR3aa: CASSSIYNEQFF
CDR3nt: TGTGCCAGCAGTTCCATCTACAATGAGCAGTTCTTC

d_gene: TRBD2
v_gene: TRBV19
abundance: few
j_gene: TRBJ2-1
CDR3aa: CASSMRTRFDEQFF
CDR3nt: TGTGCCAGTAGTATGAGGACTAGATTCGATGAGCAGTTCTTC

d_gene: NA
v_gene: TRBV28
abundance: NA
j_gene: TRBJ1-2
CDR3aa: CASSLREIYTF
CDR3nt: TGTGCCAGCAGTTTGCGGGAAATCTACACCTTC

d_gene: NA
v_gene: TRBV5-6
abundance: NA
j_gene: TRBJ1-3
CDR3aa: CASSLYSGSGNTIYF
CDR3nt: TGTGCCAGCAGCTTGTATTCAGGGTCTGGAAACACCATATATTTT

d_gene: NA
v_gene: TRBV11-2
abundance: NA
j_gene: TRBJ2-7
CDR3aa: CASSPYLAVSSYEQYF
CDR3nt: TGTGCCAGCAGCCCGTACCTAGCCGTCTCTTCCTACGAGCAGTACTTC

d_gene: TRBD1
v_gene: TRBV4-1
abundance: once
j_gene: TRBJ2-1
CDR3aa: CASDQPGQGNEQFF
CDR3nt: TGCGCCAGCGACCAACCGGGACAGGGGAATGAGCAGTTCTTC

d_gene: TRBD1
v_gene: TRBV19
abundance: NA
j_gene: TRBJ2-5
CDR3aa: CASSSGGREDRATQYF
CDR3nt: TGTGCCAGTAGTTCAGGGGGCAGGGAGGATCGAGCGACCCAGTACTTC

d_gene: TRBD2
v_gene: TRBV29-1
abundance: NA
j_gene: TRBJ2-5
CDR3aa: CSVRSQREGRKETQYF
CDR3nt: TGCAGCGTCCGAAGTCAGCGGGAGGGCCGCAAAGAGACCCAGTACTTC

d_gene: NA
v_gene: TRBV3-1/TRBV3-2
abundance: NA
j_gene: TRBJ1-2
CDR3aa: CASSQGPGGCTF
CDR3nt: TGTGCCAGCAGCCAAGGTCCGGGAGGGTGCACCTTC